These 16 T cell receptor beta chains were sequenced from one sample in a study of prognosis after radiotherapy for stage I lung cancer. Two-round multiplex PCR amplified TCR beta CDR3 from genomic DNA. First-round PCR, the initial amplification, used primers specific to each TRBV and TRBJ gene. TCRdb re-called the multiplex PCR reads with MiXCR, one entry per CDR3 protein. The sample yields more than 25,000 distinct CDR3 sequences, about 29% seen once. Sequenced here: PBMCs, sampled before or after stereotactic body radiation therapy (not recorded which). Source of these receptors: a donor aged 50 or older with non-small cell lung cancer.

The CDR3 sequence is CASSRQGGNTIYF. The CDR3 region has the DNA TGTGCCAGCAGTCGACAGGGAGGAAACACCATATATTTT. The rearrangement joins TRBV27 to TRBJ1-3; 7 nucleotides line up with TRBD1. The V gene's germline CDR1 is MNHEY and CDR2 SMNVEV (reference sequence). V trimming: 5 bases; J trimming: 4 bases; junction bases outside the gene matches: 2. The CDR3 is 13 residues long.

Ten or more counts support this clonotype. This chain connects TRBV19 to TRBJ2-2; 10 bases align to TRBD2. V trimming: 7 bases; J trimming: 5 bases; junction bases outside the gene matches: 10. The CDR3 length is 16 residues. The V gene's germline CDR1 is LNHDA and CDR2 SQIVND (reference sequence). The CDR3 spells CASTLGLAGVTGELFF. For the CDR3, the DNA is TGTGCCAGTACCCTGGGGCTAGCGGGAGTAACCGGGGAGCTGTTTTTT.

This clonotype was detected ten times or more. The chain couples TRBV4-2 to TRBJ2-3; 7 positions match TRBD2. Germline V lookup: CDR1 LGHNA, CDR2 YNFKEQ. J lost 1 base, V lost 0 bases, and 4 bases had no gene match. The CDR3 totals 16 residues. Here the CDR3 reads CASSQDFGGGTDTQYF. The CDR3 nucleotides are TGTGCCAGCAGCCAAGATTTTGGGGGGGGCACAGATACGCAGTATTTT.

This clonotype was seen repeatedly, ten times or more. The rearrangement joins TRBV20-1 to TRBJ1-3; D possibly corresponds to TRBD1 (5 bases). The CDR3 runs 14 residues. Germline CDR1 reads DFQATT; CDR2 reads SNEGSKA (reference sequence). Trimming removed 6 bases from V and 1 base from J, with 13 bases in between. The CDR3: CSAAVGGSGNTIYF. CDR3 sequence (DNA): TGCAGTGCGGCGGTGGGGGGATCTGGAAACACCATATATTTT.

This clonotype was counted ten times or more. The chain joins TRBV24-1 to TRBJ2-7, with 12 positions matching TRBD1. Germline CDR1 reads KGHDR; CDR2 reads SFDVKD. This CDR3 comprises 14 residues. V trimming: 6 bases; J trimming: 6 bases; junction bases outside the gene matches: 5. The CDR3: CATSSWDRGLEQYF. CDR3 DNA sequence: TGTGCCACCAGTTCGTGGGACAGGGGGCTCGAGCAGTACTTC.

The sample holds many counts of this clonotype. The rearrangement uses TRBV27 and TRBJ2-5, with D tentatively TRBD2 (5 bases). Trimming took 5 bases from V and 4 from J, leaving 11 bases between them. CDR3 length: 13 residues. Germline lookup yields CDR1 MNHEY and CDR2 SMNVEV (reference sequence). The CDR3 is CASSTGVTETQYF. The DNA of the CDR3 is TGTGCCAGCAGTACCGGGGTGACAGAGACCCAGTACTTC.

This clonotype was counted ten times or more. The CDR3 region is CASSEAGSSTFF. For the CDR3, the DNA is TGTGCCAGCAGTGAAGCCGGCAGTTCGACTTTCTTT. V and J are TRBV6-1 and TRBJ1-1; D ambiguous. The CDR3 loop spans 12 amino acids. V shed 0 bases and J shed 12 bases, with 11 bases lying between them. CDR1 is MNHNS, CDR2 SASEGT, per germline.

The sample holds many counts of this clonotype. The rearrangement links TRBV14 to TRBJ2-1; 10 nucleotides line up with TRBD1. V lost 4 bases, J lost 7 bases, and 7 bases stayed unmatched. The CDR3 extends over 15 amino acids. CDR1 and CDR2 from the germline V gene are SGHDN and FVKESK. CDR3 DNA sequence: TGTGCCAGCAGCCCTGGGACAGGGGTTAGTAATGAGCAGTTCTTC. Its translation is CASSPGTGVSNEQFF.

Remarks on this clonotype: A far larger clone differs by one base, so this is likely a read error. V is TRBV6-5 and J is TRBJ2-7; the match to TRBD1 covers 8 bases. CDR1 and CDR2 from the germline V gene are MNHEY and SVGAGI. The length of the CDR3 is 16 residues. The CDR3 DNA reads TGTTCCAGCAGGTCACAGGGGGTTGGAATTTCCTACGAGCAGTACTTC. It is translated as CSSRSQGVGISYEQYF.

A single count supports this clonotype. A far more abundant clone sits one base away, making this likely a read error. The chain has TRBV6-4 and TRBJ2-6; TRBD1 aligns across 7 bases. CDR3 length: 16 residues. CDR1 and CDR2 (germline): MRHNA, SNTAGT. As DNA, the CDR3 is TGTGCCAGCAGTGTGGGACAGATCTCTGGGTCCAACGTCCTGACTTTC. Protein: CASSVGQISGSNVLTF.

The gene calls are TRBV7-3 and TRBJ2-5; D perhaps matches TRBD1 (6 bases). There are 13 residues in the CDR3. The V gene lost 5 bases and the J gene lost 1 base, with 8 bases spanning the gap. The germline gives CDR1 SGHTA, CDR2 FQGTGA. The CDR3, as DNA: TGTGCCAGCAGCACAGGGTTCCAAGAGACCCAGTACTTC. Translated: CASSTGFQETQYF.

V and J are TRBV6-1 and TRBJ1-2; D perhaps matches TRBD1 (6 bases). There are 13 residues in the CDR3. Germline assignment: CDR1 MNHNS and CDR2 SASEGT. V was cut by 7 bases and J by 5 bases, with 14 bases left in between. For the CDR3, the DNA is TGTGCCAGCAAGGTCCGGGACAAATATGGCTACACCTTC. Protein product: CASKVRDKYGYTF.

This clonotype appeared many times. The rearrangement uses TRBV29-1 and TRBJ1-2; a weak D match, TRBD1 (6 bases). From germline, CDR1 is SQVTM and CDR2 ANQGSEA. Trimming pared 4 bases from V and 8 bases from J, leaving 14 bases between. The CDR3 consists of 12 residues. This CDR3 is CSVGDGGAGYTF. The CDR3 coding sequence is TGCAGCGTTGGTGATGGGGGCGCGGGCTACACCTTC.

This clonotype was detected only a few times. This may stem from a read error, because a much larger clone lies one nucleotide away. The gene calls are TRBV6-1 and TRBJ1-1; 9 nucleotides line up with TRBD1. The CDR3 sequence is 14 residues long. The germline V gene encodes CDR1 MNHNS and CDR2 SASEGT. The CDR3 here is CVTTPGQGAYEAFF. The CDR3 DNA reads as TGTGTCACCACGCCGGGACAGGGCGCATACGAAGCTTTCTTT.

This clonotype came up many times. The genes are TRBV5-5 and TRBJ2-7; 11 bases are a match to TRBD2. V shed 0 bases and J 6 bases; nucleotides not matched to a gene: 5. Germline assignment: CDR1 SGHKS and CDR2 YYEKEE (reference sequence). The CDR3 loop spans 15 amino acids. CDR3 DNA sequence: TGTGCCAGCAGCTTGGTACTAGCGGGAGTGACCGAGCAGTACTTC. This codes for CASSLVLAGVTEQYF.

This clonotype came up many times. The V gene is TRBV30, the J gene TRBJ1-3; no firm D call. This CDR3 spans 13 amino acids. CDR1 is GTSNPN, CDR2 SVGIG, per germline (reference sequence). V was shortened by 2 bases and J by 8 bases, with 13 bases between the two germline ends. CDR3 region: CAWSRRPRDTIYF. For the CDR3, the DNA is TGTGCCTGGAGTCGCCGGCCCAGAGACACCATATATTTT.